This T cell receptor (beta chain) originates from a study of Tregs in tolerant kidney transplant recipients. Study-wide points: This study did not directly address biological reproducibility. Few patients were studied, so findings need validation in larger groups. The most relevant donor-specific Treg TCRbeta repertoire apparently came from expansion with activated donor B cells.

Unstimulated Tregs (CD4+CD25+CD127-) and CD4+CD25- non-Tregs were sorted from PBMCs. Trimming took 0 bases from V and 8 from J; bases not matched to a gene: 5. This CDR3 has 15 amino acids. Here immunoSEQ multiplex PCR was the method, and the copy in TCRdb shows in-frame clones only, minus some. Among more than 90,000 clones listed, roughly nine tenths were seen once. This clone was seen a handful of times. Its antigen is undetermined. Sequencing was performed on CD4+ T cells from blood. The source is a human donor in good health. The chain carries TRBV5-3 and TRBJ2-1, with 10 bases aligning to TRBD2. TRBV5-3 is classed as an ORF, of uncertain function. The CDR3 here is CARSLALAGRDEQFF. The DNA of the CDR3 is TGTGCCAGAAGCTTGGCACTAGCGGGACGGGATGAGCAGTTCTTC.